One sample yielded the 18 T cell receptor beta chains listed below, sequenced in a study of cytomegalovirus exposure and HLA in healthy donors. Primers included in the PCR were 60 Vbeta and 13 Jbeta primers. This table comes from immunoSEQ multiplex PCR, and its TCRdb copy is limited to in-frame clones, with some not included. The table has approximately 190,000 clones, roughly 13% seen once; the top ten hold more than 7%. Sample: PBMCs. These receptors all come from a man aged 50 to 59 in good health and CMV-seropositive.

V gene TRBV2 combines with J gene TRBJ1-1; D unresolved. Germline-derived CDR1 and CDR2 are SNHLY and FYNNEI. The CDR3 has 14 amino acids. Trimming took off 7 bases at V and 3 bases at J, with 15 bases between the two ends. This chain's CDR3 is CASNRVQRDTEAFF. As DNA, the CDR3 is TGTGCCAGCAATAGGGTCCAGCGGGACACTGAAGCTTTCTTT.

A few counts support this clone. J is TRBJ1-5 and V is TRBV19, with 8 bases lining up with TRBD1. The V and J ends lost 3 bases and 7 bases, in that order; junction bases with no gene match: 8. This CDR3 has 15 amino acids. Per germline, CDR1 LNHDA and CDR2 SQIVND (reference sequence). For the CDR3, the DNA is TGTGCCAGTAGTATCGGACAGGGCTTGTGGCAGCCCCAGCATTTT. Residues: CASSIGQGLWQPQHF.

This clone was detected a few times. J is TRBJ2-2 and V is TRBV4-2; tentatively, D is TRBD1 (6 bases). The germline CDR1 and CDR2 sequences are LGHNA and YNFKEQ. This CDR3 is 17 amino acids long. V lost 1 base to trimming and J lost 3 bases, with 15 bases between them. CDR3 nucleotide sequence: TGTGCCAGCAGCCAAGTAGGCGGACAGCGTGACACCGGGGAGCTGTTTTTT. Residues: CASSQVGGQRDTGELFF.

Points on this clone: The same CDR3 can be traced to other DNA sequences in this sample. This chain connects TRBV13 to TRBJ2-1; a weak D match, TRBD2 (6 bases). Between the trimmed V and J ends, which lost 3 bases and 0 bases, there was a span of 12 bases. The V gene's germline CDR1 is PRHDT and CDR2 FYEKMQ (reference sequence). The CDR3 is made up of 16 amino acids. The CDR3: CASSLGGGSSYNEQFF. CDR3 coding DNA: TGTGCCAGCAGCTTGGGTGGGGGGAGCTCCTACAATGAGCAGTTCTTC.

The chain joins TRBV6-6 to TRBJ2-5; D not certain. There are 12 residues in the CDR3. CDR1 is MNHNY and CDR2 is SVGAGI in the germline V gene (reference sequence). V lost 2 bases to trimming and J lost 2 bases, with 3 bases between them. CDR3 sequence (DNA): TGTGCCAGCAGTTACATACAAGAGACCCAGTACTTC. This encodes CASSYIQETQYF.

A word on this clone: Its ends do not fully match the called genes, so a read error is possible. The rearrangement uses TRBV28 and TRBJ2-1, with TRBD1 identical over 7 bases. There are 15 residues in the CDR3. Looked up from germline, CDR1 is MDHEN and CDR2 is SYDVKM. The CDR3 region is CASSTPRTGNNGQFF. CDR3 bases: TGTGCCAGCAGTACACCGCGGACAGGTAACAATGGGCAGTTCTTC.

This clone was observed a few times. The chain recombines TRBV7-8 with TRBJ1-1, with 10 bases that match TRBD1. The V gene's germline CDR1 is SGHVS and CDR2 FQNEAQ. The length of the CDR3 is 15 residues. Trimming removed 5 bases from V and 2 bases from J; junction bases left unmatched: 5. The CDR3 protein is CASSGTGAFNTEAFF. The CDR3 DNA reads as TGTGCCAGCAGCGGGACAGGGGCGTTTAACACTGAAGCTTTCTTT.

To note about this clone: At one end the junction does not follow the germline gene, possibly because of a read error. This sequence joins TRBV7-9 and TRBJ2-1; D might be TRBD1 (6 bases). The CDR3 is 14 amino acids. CDR1 is SEHNR and CDR2 is FQNEAQ in the germline V gene (reference sequence). The CDR3 bases are TGTGCCAGCAGCTTAGACAGGGCCTATAATGAGCAGTTCTTC. Translating gives CASSLDRAYNEQFF.

The rearrangement joins TRBV28 to TRBJ2-2, with 8 bases lining up with TRBD1. The CDR3 covers 16 residues. The V gene end was trimmed by 3 bases and the J gene end by 5 bases; junction bases not matched to a gene: 8. Germline CDR1 MDHEN, CDR2 SYDVKM. The CDR3 reads CASSFSGRGRTGELFF. DNA of the CDR3: TGTGCCAGCAGTTTCTCTGGCAGGGGGCGGACCGGGGAGCTGTTTTTT. Together with reference TRBV28 and TRBJ2-2, the CDR3 gives the full variable domain: DVKVTQSSRYLVKRTGEKVFLECVQDMDHENMFWYRQDPGLGLRLIYFSYDVKMKEKGDIPEGYSVSREKKERFSLILESASTNQTSMYLCASSFSGRGRTGELFFGEGSRLTVL.

This clone was observed a few times. This chain uses TRBV4-3 with TRBJ1-1, with TRBD1 as a possible D gene (5 bases). The CDR3 is 15 residues long. Per germline, CDR1 LGHNA and CDR2 YSLEER. V dropped 0 bases and J dropped 5 bases, with 13 bases sitting between them. The CDR3 DNA sequence: TGCGCCAGCAGCCAAGAGAGCAGCGGGGGTACTGAAGCTTTCTTT. This sequence encodes CASSQESSGGTEAFF.

The chain combines TRBV19 with TRBJ2-3; 7 nucleotides match TRBD2. CDR1 is LNHDA and CDR2 is SQIVND in the germline V gene (reference sequence). This CDR3 contains 15 residues. After removal of 8 bases from V and 2 bases from J, the junction contained 10 bases not matched to a gene. The CDR3 here is CASGLPAGITDTQYF. CDR3 in DNA: TGTGCCAGTGGCCTCCCAGCGGGGATCACAGATACGCAGTATTTT.

This clone was seen more than once but under ten times. This chain joins TRBV4-3 and TRBJ1-6; 9 bases are shared with TRBD1. The CDR3 has 16 amino acids. Trimming cost V 1 base and J 7 bases; bases outside gene matches: 5. Germline V gives CDR1 LGHNA, CDR2 YSLEER. In nucleotides, the CDR3 is TGCGCCAGCAGCCAAGTCCCGGGACAGGGCAATTCACCCCTCCACTTT. Protein: CASSQVPGQGNSPLHF.

As regards this clone: Its ends do not fully match the called genes, so a read error is possible. The sample carries other DNA sequences with the same CDR3. The CDR3 here is CASSLEGQGIGELFF. The CDR3 coding sequence is TGTGCCAGTAGCTTGGAGGGACAGGGAATCGGGGAGCTGTTTTTT. V and J are TRBV5-6 and TRBJ2-2; TRBD1 matches at 9 bases. Per the germline V gene, CDR1 is SGHDT and CDR2 is YYEEEE. This CDR3 contains 15 residues.

The V and J genes are TRBV4-2 and TRBJ2-1, with 16 bases lining up with TRBD2. CDR1 is LGHNA, CDR2 YNFKEQ, per germline. The CDR3 runs to 17 residues. After removal of 5 bases from V and 7 bases from J, the junction contained 8 bases not matched to a gene. CDR3 bases: TGTGCCAGCAGCGCCGGGACTAGCGGGGGGGCGGGGAATGAGCAGTTCTTC. Residues: CASSAGTSGGAGNEQFF.

The CDR3 sequence: CASAPIAGAPTDTQYF. The CDR3 nucleotides are TGTGCCAGCGCTCCCATAGCGGGGGCTCCCACAGATACGCAGTATTTT. The gene calls are TRBV27 and TRBJ2-3, with TRBD2 matching over 9 bases. Germline CDR1 reads MNHEY; CDR2 reads SMNVEV (reference sequence). With 8 bases clipped from V and 2 bases from J, the junction kept 11 bases outside the gene matches. This CDR3 has 16 amino acids.

This chain connects TRBV4-2 to TRBJ2-7; D is perhaps TRBD2 (5 bases). Germline values: CDR1 LGHNA, CDR2 YNFKEQ. The CDR3 runs to 13 residues. V lost 4 bases to trimming and J lost 4 bases, with 11 bases between them. CDR3 coding DNA: TGTGCCAGCAGCCGATCCCCGGGGTACGAGCAGTACTTC. This gives the protein CASSRSPGYEQYF.

The CDR3 DNA follows: TGCGCCAGCAGCCAATTTCAGCGGGGGGGCCCGGATACGCAGTATTTT. Its protein is CASSQFQRGGPDTQYF. The J gene is TRBJ2-3, the V gene TRBV4-3; 10 nucleotides line up with TRBD2. CDR3 length: 16 residues. The J segment lost 6 bases and the V segment lost 2 bases, leaving 8 bases of the junction unmatched. In germline, CDR1 is LGHNA, CDR2 YSLEER.

This chain links TRBV7-9 with TRBJ2-5; possible D gene TRBD1, 6 bases. V lost 4 bases and J lost 5, with 17 bases in between. This CDR3 is 15 amino acids long. Germline lookup yields CDR1 SEHNR and CDR2 FQNEAQ (reference sequence). DNA for the CDR3: TGTGCCAGCAGCTCCAAGCACAGGGCAACGGAGACCCAGTACTTC. Translation: CASSSKHRATETQYF.